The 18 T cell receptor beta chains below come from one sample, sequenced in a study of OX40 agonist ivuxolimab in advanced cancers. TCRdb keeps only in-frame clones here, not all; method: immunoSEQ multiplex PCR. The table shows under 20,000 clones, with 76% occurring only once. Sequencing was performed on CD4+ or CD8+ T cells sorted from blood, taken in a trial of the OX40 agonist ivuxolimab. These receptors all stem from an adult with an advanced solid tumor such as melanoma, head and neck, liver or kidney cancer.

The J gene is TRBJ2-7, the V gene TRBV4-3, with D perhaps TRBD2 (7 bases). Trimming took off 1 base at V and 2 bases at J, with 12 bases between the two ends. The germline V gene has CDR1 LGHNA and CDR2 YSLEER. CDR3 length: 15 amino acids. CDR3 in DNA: TGCGCCAGCAGCCAAGGGAGGGGGGGCACCTACGAGCAGTACTTC. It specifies CASSQGRGGTYEQYF.

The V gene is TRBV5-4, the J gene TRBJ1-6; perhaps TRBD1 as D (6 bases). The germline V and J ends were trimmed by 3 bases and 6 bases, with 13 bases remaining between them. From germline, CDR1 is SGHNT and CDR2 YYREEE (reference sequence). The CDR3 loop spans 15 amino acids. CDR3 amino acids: CASSYSGAGNSPLHF. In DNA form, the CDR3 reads TGTGCCAGCAGCTATTCAGGGGCCGGTAATTCACCCCTCCACTTT.

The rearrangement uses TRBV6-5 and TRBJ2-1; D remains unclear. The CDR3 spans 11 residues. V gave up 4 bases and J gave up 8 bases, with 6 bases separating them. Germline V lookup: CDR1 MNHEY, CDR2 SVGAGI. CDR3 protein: CASSLLDEQFF. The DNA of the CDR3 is TGTGCCAGCAGTTTACTCGATGAGCAGTTCTTC.

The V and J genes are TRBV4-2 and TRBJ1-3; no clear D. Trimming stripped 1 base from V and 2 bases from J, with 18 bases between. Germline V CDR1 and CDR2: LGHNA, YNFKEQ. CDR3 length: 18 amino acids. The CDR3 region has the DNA TGTGCCAGCAGCCAAGGTCCCTCCTATGGGCCGGCTGGAAACACCATATATTTT. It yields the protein CASSQGPSYGPAGNTIYF.

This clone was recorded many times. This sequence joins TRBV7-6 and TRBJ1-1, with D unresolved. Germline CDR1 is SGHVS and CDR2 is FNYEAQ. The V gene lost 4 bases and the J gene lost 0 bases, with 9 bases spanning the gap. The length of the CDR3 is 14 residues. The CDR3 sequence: CASSSLWVNTEAFF. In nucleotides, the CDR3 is TGTGCCAGCAGCTCCTTATGGGTGAACACTGAAGCTTTCTTT.

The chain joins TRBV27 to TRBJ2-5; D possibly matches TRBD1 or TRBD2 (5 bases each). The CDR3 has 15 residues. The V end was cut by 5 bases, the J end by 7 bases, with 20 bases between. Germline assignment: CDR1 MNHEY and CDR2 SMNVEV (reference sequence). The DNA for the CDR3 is TGTGCCAGCAGTCCAACCCCCGGGGCCATCGGGACCCAGTACTTC. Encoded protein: CASSPTPGAIGTQYF.

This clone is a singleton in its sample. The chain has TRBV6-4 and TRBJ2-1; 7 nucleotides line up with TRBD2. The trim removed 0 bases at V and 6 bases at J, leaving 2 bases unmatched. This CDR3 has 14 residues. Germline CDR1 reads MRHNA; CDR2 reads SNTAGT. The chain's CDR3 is CASSDSSGPNEQFF. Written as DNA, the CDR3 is TGTGCCAGCAGTGACTCTAGCGGGCCCAATGAGCAGTTCTTC.

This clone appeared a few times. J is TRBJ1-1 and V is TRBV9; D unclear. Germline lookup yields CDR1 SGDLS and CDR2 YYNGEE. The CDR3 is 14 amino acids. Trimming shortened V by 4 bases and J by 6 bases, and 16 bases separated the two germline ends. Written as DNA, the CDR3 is TGTGCCAGCAGCACCCCGGGTCTAGGAGCTGAAGCTTTCTTT. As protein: CASSTPGLGAEAFF.

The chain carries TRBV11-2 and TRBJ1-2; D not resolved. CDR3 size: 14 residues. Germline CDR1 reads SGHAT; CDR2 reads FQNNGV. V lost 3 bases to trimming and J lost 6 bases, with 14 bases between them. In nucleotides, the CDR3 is TGTGCCAGCAGCTTTCCACTCCCCCTGGATGGCTACACCTTC. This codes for CASSFPLPLDGYTF.

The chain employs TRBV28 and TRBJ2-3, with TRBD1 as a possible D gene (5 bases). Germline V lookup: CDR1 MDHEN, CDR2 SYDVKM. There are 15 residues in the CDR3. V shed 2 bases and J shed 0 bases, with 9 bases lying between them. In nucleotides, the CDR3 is TGTGCCAGCAGTTTAGACAGCAGTAGCACAGATACGCAGTATTTT. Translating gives CASSLDSSSTDTQYF.

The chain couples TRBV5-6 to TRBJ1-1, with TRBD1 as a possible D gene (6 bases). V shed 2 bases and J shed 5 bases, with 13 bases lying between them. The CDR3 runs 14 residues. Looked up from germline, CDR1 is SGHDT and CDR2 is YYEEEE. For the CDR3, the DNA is TGTGCCAGCAGCTTTGGGGGGCTCGCAACTGAAGCTTTCTTT. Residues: CASSFGGLATEAFF.

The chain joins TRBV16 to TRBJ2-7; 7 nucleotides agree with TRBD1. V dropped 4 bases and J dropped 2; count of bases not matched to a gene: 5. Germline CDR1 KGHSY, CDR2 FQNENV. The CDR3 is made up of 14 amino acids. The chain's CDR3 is CASSPGQVTYEQYF. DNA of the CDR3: TGTGCCAGCAGCCCCGGACAGGTAACCTACGAGCAGTACTTC.

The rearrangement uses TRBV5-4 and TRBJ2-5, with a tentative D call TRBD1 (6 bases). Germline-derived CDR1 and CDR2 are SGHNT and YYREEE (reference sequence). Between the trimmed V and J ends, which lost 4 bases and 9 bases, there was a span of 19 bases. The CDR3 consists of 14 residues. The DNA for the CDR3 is TGTGCCAGCAGCGCACGGACCGACCCAGGGGCCCAGTACTTC. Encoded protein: CASSARTDPGAQYF.

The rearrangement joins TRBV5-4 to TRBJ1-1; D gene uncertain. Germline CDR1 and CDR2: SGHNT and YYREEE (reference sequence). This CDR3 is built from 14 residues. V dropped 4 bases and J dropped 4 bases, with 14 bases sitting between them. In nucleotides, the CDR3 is TGTGCCAGCAGCCCGTCCACCACTAGCACTGAAGCTTTCTTT. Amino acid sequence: CASSPSTTSTEAFF. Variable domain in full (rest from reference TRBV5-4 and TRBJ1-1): ETGVTQSPTHLIKTRGQQVTLRCSSQSGHNTVSWYQQALGQGPQFIFQYYREEENGRGNFPPRFSGLQFPNYSSELNVNALELDDSALYLCASSPSTTSTEAFFGQGTRLTVV.

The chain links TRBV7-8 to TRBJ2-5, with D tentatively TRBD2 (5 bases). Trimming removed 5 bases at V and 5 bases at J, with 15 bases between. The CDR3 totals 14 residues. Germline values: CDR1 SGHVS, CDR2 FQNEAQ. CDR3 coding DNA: TGTGCCAGCAGCACAGCCCCGAGGGCGGAGACCCAGTACTTC. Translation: CASSTAPRAETQYF.

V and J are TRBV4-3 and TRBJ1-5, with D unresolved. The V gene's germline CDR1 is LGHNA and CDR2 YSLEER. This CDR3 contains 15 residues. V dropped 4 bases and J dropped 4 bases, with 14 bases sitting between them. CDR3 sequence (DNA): TGCGCCAGCAGCCCCTGGGCGGGCTCTAATCAGCCCCAGCATTTT. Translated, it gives CASSPWAGSNQPQHF.

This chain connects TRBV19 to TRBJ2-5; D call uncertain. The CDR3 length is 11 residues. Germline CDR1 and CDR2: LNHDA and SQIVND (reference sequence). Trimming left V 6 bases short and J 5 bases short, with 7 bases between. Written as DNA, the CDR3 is TGTGCCAGTAGGGTAGGGGAGACCCAGTACTTC. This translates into CASRVGETQYF.

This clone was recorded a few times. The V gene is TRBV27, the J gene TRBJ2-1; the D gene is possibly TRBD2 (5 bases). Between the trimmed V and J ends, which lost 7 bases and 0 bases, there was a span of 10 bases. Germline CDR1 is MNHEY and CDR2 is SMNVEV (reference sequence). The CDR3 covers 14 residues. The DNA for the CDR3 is TGTGCCAGCACCTTGGGGAGCTCCTACAATGAGCAGTTCTTC. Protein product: CASTLGSSYNEQFF.